This TCR beta chain was sequenced in a study of T cells in Graves' hyperthyroidism and ophthalmopathy. Study-level findings and limits: Most clonotypes that expanded in the thyroid above 0.001 also showed up in blood. Ophthalmopathy was predicted by the model a median of approximately six months ahead of onset.

Exclusion criteria comprised uncontrolled infection, other autoimmune disease, pregnancy or lactation. In making diagnoses, clinical symptoms, serum thyroxine and TRAb, thyroid ultrasound and orbital computed tomography were all used. The TCR beta CDR3 regions underwent amplification using RNA transcripts as the source. TCR CDR3 underwent first-round RT-PCR with the HTBI primer set. TCRdb analysed the multiplex PCR reads with MiXCR anew, one entry per CDR3 protein. Here the sample spans under 700,000 distinct CDR3 sequences, roughly 50% being singletons. A note on this clonotype: The antigen is unknown.

Material: peripheral blood or thyroid tissue (not recorded which). This clonotype was sampled from a woman in her late teens or twenties with Graves' hyperthyroidism.

The CDR3: CASSQGDRSQETQYF. The CDR3 DNA sequence: TGCGCCAGCAGCCAAGGCGACAGGTCCCAAGAGACCCAGTACTTC. The rearrangement joins TRBV4-1 to TRBJ2-5; the D gene is possibly TRBD1 (6 bases). The V gene's germline CDR1 is MGHRA and CDR2 YSYEKL. CDR3 length: 15 amino acids. V was shortened by 1 base and J by 1 base, with 10 bases between the two germline ends.